The clone carrying this TCR beta chain was found once. Antigen specificity is unknown. Sequencing used immunoSEQ multiplex PCR; TCRdb keeps in-frame clones, though not all of them. The sample yields 55,000 to 85,000 clones, 91% seen once. Excluded were patients having autoimmune disease history or systemic immunosuppression. The data belong to a study of OX40 agonist ivuxolimab in advanced cancers. Study details: Three patients had partial responses: one hepatocellular carcinoma, two cutaneous melanoma. General study findings and limits: CD8+ T cells showed, on average, more clonal expansion than CD4+ cells. The CD4+ and CD8+ T cells in the blood had expanded clonally by week 6 at 0.1 to 3.0 mg/kg.

Specimen: CD4+ or CD8+ T cells sorted from blood, collected in a trial of the OX40 agonist ivuxolimab. This sequence originates from an adult with an advanced solid tumor such as melanoma, head and neck, liver or kidney cancer.

CDR3 loop: CASSGTSNEQFF. The CDR3 nucleotides read TGCGCCAGCAGCGGCACTAGTAATGAGCAGTTCTTC. The V and J genes are TRBV5-1 and TRBJ2-1, with a weak D call TRBD2 (5 bases). Looked up from germline, CDR1 is SGHRS and CDR2 is YFSETQ. CDR3 length: 12 residues. Trimming took 4 bases from V and 7 from J, leaving 9 bases between them.